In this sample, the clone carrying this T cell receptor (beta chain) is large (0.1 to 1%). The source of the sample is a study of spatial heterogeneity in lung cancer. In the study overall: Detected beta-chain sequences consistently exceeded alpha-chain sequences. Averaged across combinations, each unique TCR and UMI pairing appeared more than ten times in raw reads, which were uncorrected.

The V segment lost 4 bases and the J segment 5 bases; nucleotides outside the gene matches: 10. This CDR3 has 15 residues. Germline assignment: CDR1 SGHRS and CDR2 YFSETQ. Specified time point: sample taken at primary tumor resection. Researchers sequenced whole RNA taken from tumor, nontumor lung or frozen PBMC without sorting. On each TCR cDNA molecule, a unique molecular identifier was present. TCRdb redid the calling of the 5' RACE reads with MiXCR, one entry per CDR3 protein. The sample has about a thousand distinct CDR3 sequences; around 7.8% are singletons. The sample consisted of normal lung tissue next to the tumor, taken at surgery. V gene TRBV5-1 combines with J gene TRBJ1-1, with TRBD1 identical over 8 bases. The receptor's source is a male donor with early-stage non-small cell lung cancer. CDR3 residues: CASSQAQGARTEAFF. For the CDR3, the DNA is TGCGCCAGCAGCCAAGCTCAGGGGGCGAGGACTGAAGCTTTCTTT.